The 13 T cell receptor beta chains given below trace back to one sample, sequenced in a study of blood T cell repertoires in COVID-19. Sequenced by immunoSEQ multiplex PCR; TCRdb stores in-frame clones only, minus some. In the table there are more than 200,000 clones, about 90% of which are singletons. Sequencing was carried out using peripheral blood. The receptors stem from a man under 40 with COVID-19, enrolled during active disease.

The V and J genes are TRBV18 and TRBJ1-6; 8 positions match TRBD1. CDR3 length: 17 amino acids. V shed 0 bases and J 6 bases; nucleotides not matched to a gene: 7. The germline V gene has CDR1 KGHSH and CDR2 LQKENI. CDR3 DNA: TGTGCCAGCTCACCACCTTCAGGGGGCTCTGGTAATTCACCCCTCCACTTT. It is translated as CASSPPSGGSGNSPLHF.

The CDR3 region has the DNA TGTGCCATCTCAGGCGGGGGGAGCTCCTACGAGCAGTACTTC. This encodes CAISGGGSSYEQYF. This chain uses TRBV10-3 with TRBJ2-7, with 8 bases aligning to TRBD2. The germline CDR1 and CDR2 sequences are ENHRY and SYGVKD. The CDR3 runs to 14 residues. The junction had 6 bases not matched to a gene; V was cut back by 8 bases and J by 0 bases.

The gene calls are TRBV7-9 and TRBJ1-2; no definite D call. Germline values: CDR1 SEHNR, CDR2 FQNEAQ (reference sequence). This CDR3 region has 15 residues. Trimming took off 5 bases at V and 6 bases at J, with 19 bases between the two ends. The CDR3 DNA reads TGTGCCAGCAGCAATTACGGAGAACCGGGTAATGGCTACACCTTC. Its translation: CASSNYGEPGNGYTF.

J is TRBJ1-6 and V is TRBV28; 9 bases map to TRBD1. Germline trimming cut 6 bases from V and 7 bases from J; bases unmatched to any gene: 4. The CDR3 runs 14 residues. The germline V gene encodes CDR1 MDHEN and CDR2 SYDVKM. Written as DNA, the CDR3 is TGTGCCAGCAGGACCGGGACAGGGAATTCACCCCTCCACTTT. Encoded protein: CASRTGTGNSPLHF.

This chain connects TRBV7-8 to TRBJ1-3; 8 positions match TRBD1. Losses at the gene ends were 1 base for V and 1 base for J; bases not matched to a gene: 9. CDR3 length equals 18 residues. Per germline, CDR1 SGHVS and CDR2 FQNEAQ. The CDR3 sequence is CASSLVGQGAYSGNTIYF. For the CDR3, the DNA is TGTGCCAGCAGCTTAGTGGGGCAGGGGGCCTATTCTGGAAACACCATATATTTT.

The genes are TRBV5-1 and TRBJ2-2, with a tentative D call TRBD2 (7 bases). V shed 0 bases and J shed 6 bases, with 12 bases lying between them. The CDR3 runs to 15 residues. The V gene's germline CDR1 is SGHRS and CDR2 YFSETQ. The CDR3 loop reads CASSLVGGAPGELFF. The CDR3 DNA follows: TGCGCCAGCAGCTTGGTAGGGGGGGCCCCCGGGGAGCTGTTTTTT.

The chain recombines TRBV10-3 with TRBJ1-5; a weak D match, TRBD1 (5 bases). CDR1 and CDR2 (germline): ENHRY, SYGVKD. V was cut by 3 bases and J by 4 bases, with 10 bases left in between. The CDR3 has 14 residues. CDR3 nucleotides: TGTGCCATCAGTGAAGGGCAGGGAAATCAGCCCCAGCATTTT. Its translation: CAISEGQGNQPQHF.

This chain joins TRBV24-1 and TRBJ1-3; D is undetermined. V lost 9 bases and J 2 bases, leaving 13 bases between the germline ends. The CDR3 spans 14 residues. Germline CDR1 reads KGHDR; CDR2 reads SFDVKD. As DNA, the CDR3 is TGTGCCACCCGGGAGGGTTTACCTGGAAACACCATATATTTT. It codes for CATREGLPGNTIYF.

This clone occurred a few times. V and J are TRBV6-5 and TRBJ1-1; possible D gene TRBD1, 6 bases. V gave up 10 bases and J gave up 4 bases, with 10 bases separating them. This CDR3 is 11 amino acids long. CDR1 and CDR2 (germline): MNHEY, SVGAGI. The CDR3 here is CATGQSTEAFF. The CDR3 DNA reads as TGTGCCACCGGACAGTCCACTGAAGCTTTCTTT.

V and J are TRBV18 and TRBJ1-1; D remains unclear. Germline assignment: CDR1 KGHSH and CDR2 LQKENI. V was trimmed by 6 bases and J by 4 bases, leaving 6 bases between them. The CDR3 spans 11 residues. The chain's CDR3 is CASSLSTEAFF. In DNA, the CDR3 is TGTGCCAGCTCGTTGAGCACTGAAGCTTTCTTT.

The CDR3 DNA sequence: TGCGCCAGCAGTTTTGTTCCGGGACTAGGCGGCAATGAGCAGTTCTTC. Translated, it gives CASSFVPGLGGNEQFF. The chain recombines TRBV5-1 with TRBJ2-1; 8 bases line up with TRBD2. V lost 5 bases to trimming and J lost 6 bases; unmatched junction nucleotides: 13. The CDR3 is made up of 16 amino acids. Germline V CDR1 and CDR2: SGHRS, YFSETQ.

This clone occurred once. The V and J genes are TRBV10-3 and TRBJ1-2; perhaps TRBD1 as D (5 bases). This CDR3 contains 14 residues. Germline assignment: CDR1 ENHRY and CDR2 SYGVKD. V was clipped by 3 bases and J by 2 bases, with 10 bases between them. The CDR3 reads CAISDQGINYGYTF. The DNA of the CDR3 is TGTGCCATCAGTGATCAGGGTATAAACTATGGCTACACCTTC.

This chain connects TRBV18 to TRBJ2-1, with 7 bases aligning to TRBD2. The CDR3 spans 13 residues. Per the germline V gene, CDR1 is KGHSH and CDR2 is LQKENI. With 6 bases clipped from V and 7 bases from J, the junction kept 6 bases outside the gene matches. DNA of the CDR3: TGTGCCAGCTCTCCTAGGACTAGTAATGAGCAGTTCTTC. The encoded protein is CASSPRTSNEQFF.